Following are 20 T cell receptor beta chains from one sample sequenced in a study of cytomegalovirus exposure and HLA in healthy donors. Use of 60 Vbeta and 13 Jbeta primers characterized the PCR. Assay used: immunoSEQ multiplex PCR; TCRdb lists only in-frame clones, some missing. The sample data list about 48,000 clones. Sequencing was carried out using PBMCs. These receptors all come from a middle-aged woman in good health and CMV-seronegative.

The genes are TRBV28 and TRBJ1-1; possible D gene TRBD1, 6 bases. This CDR3 is 15 amino acids long. Germline V gene data show CDR1 as MDHEN and CDR2 as SYDVKM. Trimming took off 7 bases at V and 0 bases at J, with 15 bases between the two ends. This CDR3 is CASTKTGTMNTEAFF. The CDR3 nucleotides read TGTGCCAGCACCAAAACAGGGACCATGAACACTGAAGCTTTCTTT.

CDR3 sequence (DNA): TGTGCCAGCAGTCACGACAGGGGGCGAGGGAACACTGAAGCTTTCTTT. This sequence encodes CASSHDRGRGNTEAFF. V gene TRBV6-6 combines with J gene TRBJ1-1; 10 nucleotides align to TRBD1. Germline assignment: CDR1 MNHNY and CDR2 SVGAGI (reference sequence). CDR3 size: 16 residues. V lost 5 bases, J lost 1 base, and 7 bases stayed unmatched.

V is TRBV7-2 and J is TRBJ1-5, with D possibly TRBD1 on 5 matching bases. Germline lookup yields CDR1 SGHTA and CDR2 FQGNSA. The CDR3 is 17 residues long. V lost 1 base and J lost 1, with 14 bases in between. CDR3 nucleotides: TGTGCCAGCAGCTTAGTAAATACTCAGGGCAGCAATCAGCCCCAGCATTTT. Protein sequence: CASSLVNTQGSNQPQHF.

The chain has TRBV5-6 and TRBJ2-5; 8 nucleotides agree with TRBD1. Germline V gene sequence: CDR1 SGHDT, CDR2 YYEEEE. CDR3 length: 15 amino acids. Trimming removed 2 bases from V and 6 bases from J; junction bases left unmatched: 9. The CDR3 DNA is TGTGCCAGCAGCTTCAGGACAGGGTATCGGCAGACCCAGTACTTC. Translated, it gives CASSFRTGYRQTQYF.

On this clone: Different DNA sequences within this sample yield the same CDR3. The V call is TRBV18, the J call TRBJ2-6; D remains unclear. V dropped 2 bases and J dropped 0 bases, with 8 bases sitting between them. The CDR3 totals 16 residues. Germline-derived CDR1 and CDR2 are KGHSH and LQKENI. The CDR3 is CASSPYRFSGANVLTF. CDR3 DNA sequence: TGTGCCAGCTCACCATATCGGTTCTCTGGGGCCAACGTCCTGACTTTC.

In the case of this clone: This sample also contains other DNA sequences that code for the same CDR3. The gene calls are TRBV25-1 and TRBJ2-5; 10 nucleotides agree with TRBD1. J was trimmed by 4 bases and V by 3 bases; bases with no gene match: 5. This CDR3 has 15 amino acids. Germline values: CDR1 MGHDK, CDR2 SYGVNS. The CDR3 region has the DNA TGTGCCAGCAGTGACACGACAGGGGGCTTAGAGACCCAGTACTTC. Protein sequence: CASSDTTGGLETQYF.

The chain recombines TRBV18 with TRBJ2-6; 9 bases are a match to TRBD1. V shed 5 bases and J 0 bases; nucleotides not matched to a gene: 5. The CDR3 has 17 amino acids. Looked up from germline, CDR1 is KGHSH and CDR2 is LQKENI. The CDR3 bases are TGTGCCAGCTCATTGGGACAGGGAAACTCTGGGGCCAACGTCCTGACTTTC. This translates into CASSLGQGNSGANVLTF. The full variable domain, completed using reference TRBV18 and TRBJ2-6, is NAGVMQNPRHLVRRRGQEARLRCSPMKGHSHVYWYRQLPEEGLKFMVYLQKENIIDESGMPKERFSAEFPKEGPSILRIQQVVRGDSAAYFCASSLGQGNSGANVLTFGAGSRLTVL.

This sequence joins TRBV5-1 and TRBJ2-5; 9 bases are a match to TRBD1. Trimming removed 4 bases from V and 7 bases from J; junction bases left unmatched: 8. There are 14 residues in the CDR3. From germline, CDR1 is SGHRS and CDR2 YFSETQ. The CDR3 spells CASSPGTGTWTQYF. In DNA, the CDR3 is TGCGCCAGCAGCCCTGGGACAGGGACCTGGACCCAGTACTTC.

This sequence joins TRBV5-5 and TRBJ2-2; 9 nucleotides match TRBD2. In germline, CDR1 is SGHKS, CDR2 YYEKEE (reference sequence). With V trimmed by 3 bases and J by 4 bases, 13 bases remained unmatched. The CDR3 extends over 18 amino acids. This chain's CDR3 is CASSWDGIAGVSTGELFF. CDR3 DNA: TGTGCCAGCAGCTGGGACGGAATAGCGGGAGTGAGCACCGGGGAGCTGTTTTTT.

The V call is TRBV11-3, the J call TRBJ1-1, with D unresolved. Trimming removed 0 bases at V and 8 bases at J, with 10 bases between. CDR3 length: 13 residues. Germline V lookup: CDR1 SGHNT, CDR2 YENEEA. CDR3 sequence: CASSLDLAVEAFF. CDR3 in DNA: TGTGCCAGCAGCTTAGATCTGGCGGTGGAAGCTTTCTTT.

The chain links TRBV7-8 to TRBJ2-5; D may be TRBD2 (6 bases). The CDR3 contains 15 residues. Between the trimmed V and J ends, which lost 0 bases and 6 bases, there was a span of 14 bases. The V gene's germline CDR1 is SGHVS and CDR2 FQNEAQ. The CDR3 protein is CASSLAGSGVKTQYF. The CDR3 DNA sequence: TGTGCCAGCAGCTTAGCGGGTTCGGGGGTGAAGACCCAGTACTTC.

To note about this clone: The junction and the germline gene differ at one end; a read error may be behind it. The CDR3 coding sequence is TGTGCTAGCACCCCGTGGGCAGGGATTGAGCCCCAGCATTTT. It translates to CASTPWAGIEPQHF. V gene TRBV7-7 combines with J gene TRBJ1-5, with D tentatively TRBD1 (5 bases). The V gene's germline CDR1 is SSHAT and CDR2 FNYEAQ (reference sequence). The CDR3 runs 14 residues. Drawing the rest from reference TRBV7-7 and TRBJ1-5, the complete variable domain is GAGVSQSPRYKVTKRGQDVTLRCDPISSHATLYWYQQALGQGPEFLTYFNYEAQPDKSGLPSDRFSAERPEGSISTLTIQRTEQRDSAMYRCASTPWAGIEPQHFGDGTRLSIL.

The rearrangement joins TRBV9 to TRBJ2-3; 12 bases fit TRBD1. Germline V gene data show CDR1 as SGDLS and CDR2 as YYNGEE. Germline trimming cut 5 bases from V and 3 bases from J; bases unmatched to any gene: 7. This CDR3 spans 16 amino acids. CDR3 loop: CASSPLGQGATDTQYF. The CDR3 nucleotides are TGTGCCAGCAGTCCACTGGGACAGGGGGCAACAGATACGCAGTATTTT.

As regards this clone: Compared with germline, one end of the junction differs, possibly owing to a read error. The rearrangement joins TRBV6-5 to TRBJ1-2, with 10 bases identical to TRBD1. Germline assignment: CDR1 MNHEY and CDR2 SVGAGI. There are 14 residues in the CDR3. The CDR3 DNA reads as TGTGTCAGCAGTGCTCCGGGACAGGGGTCCATCTACACCTTC. It translates to CVSSAPGQGSIYTF.

V usage is TRBV11-2 and J usage is TRBJ1-3; D may be TRBD1 (5 bases). Looked up from germline, CDR1 is SGHAT and CDR2 is FQNNGV. Trimming took 5 bases from V and 2 from J, leaving 13 bases between them. There are 15 residues in the CDR3. CDR3 sequence: CASSASGGPGNTIYF. The CDR3 DNA is TGTGCCAGCAGCGCCTCCGGGGGACCTGGAAACACCATATATTTT. The full variable domain, its missing parts supplied by reference TRBV11-2 and TRBJ1-3, is EAGVAQSPRYKIIEKRQSVAFWCNPISGHATLYWYQQILGQGPKLLIQFQNNGVVDDSQLPKDRFSAERLKGVDSTLKIQPAKLEDSAVYLCASSASGGPGNTIYFGEGSWLTVV.

V gene TRBV4-1 combines with J gene TRBJ1-1; TRBD1 matches 8 bases. Germline CDR1 is MGHRA and CDR2 is YSYEKL. The length of the CDR3 is 14 residues. V trimming: 5 bases; J trimming: 3 bases; junction bases outside the gene matches: 5. CDR3 in DNA: TGCGCCAGCAGCTCAAAACAGGGGGACACTGAAGCTTTCTTT. It translates to CASSSKQGDTEAFF.

The chain couples TRBV7-2 to TRBJ2-5; 7 bases map to TRBD1. Judging by the DNA end, TRBJ2-7 fits better; the J call may be wrong. In germline, CDR1 is SGHTA, CDR2 FQGNSA. The CDR3 runs to 15 residues. In DNA form, the CDR3 reads TGTGCCAGCAGCTTAGGAGGACAGGACCTCGGCGAGCAGTACTTC. Protein product: CASSLGGQDLGEQYF.

The rearrangement joins TRBV19 to TRBJ1-1; a weak D match, TRBD1 (6 bases). The CDR3 is made up of 14 amino acids. The V and J ends lost 1 base and 3 bases respectively, with 9 bases between them. Per germline, CDR1 LNHDA and CDR2 SQIVND (reference sequence). The CDR3 is CASSIANRDTEAFF. CDR3 bases: TGTGCCAGTAGTATAGCTAACAGGGACACTGAAGCTTTCTTT.

The rearrangement links TRBV7-8 to TRBJ1-1, with a weak D call TRBD1 (6 bases). V gave up 5 bases and J gave up 0 bases, with 13 bases separating them. CDR1 SGHVS and CDR2 FQNEAQ come from the germline V gene. The CDR3 runs to 15 residues. The CDR3 protein is CASSLQGTMNTEAFF. Here the CDR3 DNA reads TGTGCCAGCAGCCTTCAGGGGACAATGAACACTGAAGCTTTCTTT.

The chain combines TRBV19 with TRBJ1-2; D possibly corresponds to TRBD1 (6 bases). The V end lost 6 bases, the J end lost 8 bases, and 13 bases lay between the germline ends. The germline V gene has CDR1 LNHDA and CDR2 SQIVND (reference sequence). The CDR3 contains 12 residues. CDR3 bases: TGTGCCAGTAGCCGGGACATGGAAGGCTACACCTTC. It yields the protein CASSRDMEGYTF.